A selection of T cell receptor beta chains follows, all from one sample in a study of blood T cell repertoires in COVID-19. TCRdb keeps only in-frame clones here, not all; method: immunoSEQ multiplex PCR. The table has hundreds of thousands of clones, 88% seen once; the top ten hold approximately 8%. Sequenced sample: PBMCs or T cells enriched from blood (not recorded which). The receptors originated from a woman in her sixties who had recovered from COVID-19. CDR3s include the opening cysteine and the closing phenylalanine or tryptophan. D genes are given only for firm matches. Clone size is given for some rows only: seen once, a few or many times, or a class if the clone is expanded.

cdr3_aa cdr3_nt j_call clone_size v_call d_call
CASSPQTGTPLGNTIYF TGTGCCAGCTCACCACAAACAGGGACACCTCTTGGAAACACCATATATTTT TRBJ1-3 NA TRBV18 NA
CASSQDRGPNQPQHF TGCGCCAGCAGCCAGGACAGGGGCCCCAATCAGCCCCAGCATTTT TRBJ1-5 NA TRBV4-1 TRBD1
CASLGGDWDYGYTF TGTGCCTCCCTGGGAGGGGACTGGGACTATGGCTACACCTTC TRBJ1-2 few TRBV2 NA
CASSSPYIGQGNSPLHF TGTGCCAGCAGTTCACCTTACATCGGACAGGGAAATTCACCCCTCCACTTT TRBJ1-6 few TRBV27 TRBD1
CASSVTGHSGNTIYF TGTGCCAGTAGTGTGACAGGCCACTCTGGAAACACCATATATTTT TRBJ1-3 NA TRBV19 NA
CASTRDYGYTF TGTGCCAGCACCAGGGACTATGGCTACACCTTC TRBJ1-2 NA TRBV2 NA
CASRRQGGLNTEAFF TGTGCCAGCCGGAGACAGGGCGGGTTGAACACTGAAGCTTTCTTT TRBJ1-1 few TRBV7-9 TRBD1
CASKPAGTYEQYF TGTGCCAGCAAGCCGGCCGGGACCTACGAGCAGTACTTC TRBJ2-7 NA TRBV5-4 NA
CASSLTVTGDSPLHF TGCGCCAGCAGCTTGACAGTTACCGGGGATTCACCCCTCCACTTT TRBJ1-6 once TRBV5-1 NA
CASSGSGTDTQYF TGTGCCAGCAGCGGAAGCGGGACAGATACGCAGTATTTT TRBJ2-3 NA TRBV3-1/TRBV3-2 NA
CSVDAGNTGELFF TGCAGCGTTGATGCGGGGAACACCGGGGAGCTGTTTTTT TRBJ2-2 NA TRBV29-1 NA
CASSEVREAFF TGTGCCAGCAGTGAAGTCAGAGAAGCTTTCTTT TRBJ1-1 NA TRBV2 NA
CASSQKFHPGTGNARANVLTF TGTGCCAGCAGCCAAAAATTCCACCCCGGGACAGGAAACGCTCGGGCCAACGTCCTGACTTTC TRBJ2-6 NA TRBV3-1/TRBV3-2 TRBD1
CASSIPDIPNTGELFF TGTGCCAGTAGTATACCGGACATACCGAACACCGGGGAGCTGTTTTTT TRBJ2-2 few TRBV19 NA
CASSQEGQVYEQYF TGCGCCAGCAGCCAAGAGGGACAGGTCTACGAGCAGTACTTC TRBJ2-7 few TRBV4-1 TRBD1
CASSFRRDRGTNTEAFF TGTGCCAGCAGTTTTCGGCGCGACAGGGGGACTAACACTGAAGCTTTCTTT TRBJ1-1 few TRBV28 TRBD1
CASSQAVAGRAGYTF TGTGCCAGCAGCCAAGCGGTCGCGGGGCGCGCTGGCTACACCTTC TRBJ1-2 NA TRBV3-1/TRBV3-2 NA
CASSLDRLYGNTIYF TGTGCCAGCAGCTTAGATCGGTTGTATGGAAACACCATATATTTT TRBJ1-3 few TRBV11-2 NA
CASSYNPARGGYTF TGTGCCAGCAGTTATAACCCAGCAAGGGGTGGCTACACCTTC TRBJ1-2 once TRBV6-5 NA
CASSQQGAGELFF TGTGCCAGCAGCCAGCAGGGGGCCGGGGAGCTGTTTTTT TRBJ2-2 NA TRBV13 TRBD1
CACLSGTDGYTF TGTGCCTGTCTTAGCGGGACAGATGGCTACACCTTC TRBJ1-2 once TRBV30 TRBD1
CASSFRLAGGSTDTQYF TGTGCCAGCAGTTTTAGACTAGCGGGGGGGAGCACAGATACGCAGTATTTT TRBJ2-3 NA TRBV28 TRBD2
CASSLDREGYTF TGTGCCAGCAGCTTGGACAGGGAAGGCTACACCTTC TRBJ1-2 NA TRBV5-5 NA